This note documents a single TCR beta chain sequence. The antigen remains undetermined. Positive CCR7 selection of CD45RO-negative cells yielded the naive CD8 cells, and terminally differentiated effector memory CD45RA+ cells were excluded. The data are from a study of shared clonotypes between healthy human individuals. Study-level findings and limits: Clonotypes which were not shared had lower generation probabilities than clonotypes that all four donors shared. Specimens sampled were limited to blood, with tissue repertoires likely differing.

Researchers divided each subset's genomic DNA evenly across several immunoSEQ plates. Sequencing was performed with immunoSEQ multiplex PCR; in TCRdb, only in-frame clones are kept and a portion is missing. The sample consists of approximately 600,000 clones, approximately 96% of them appearing once. Germline CDR1 ENHRY, CDR2 SYGVKD. The CDR3 loop spans 15 amino acids. Trimming at V came to 3 bases and at J to 3 bases, leaving 6 bases not matched to a gene. The clonotype originates from a woman younger than 45 in good health. V usage is TRBV10-3 and J usage is TRBJ2-7; 9 nucleotides match TRBD2. Sequenced: naive CD8+ T cells sorted from blood. The CDR3 coding sequence is TGTGCCATCAGTGAAGCTAGCGGGACCAACTACGAGCAGTACTTC. Encoded protein: CAISEASGTNYEQYF.